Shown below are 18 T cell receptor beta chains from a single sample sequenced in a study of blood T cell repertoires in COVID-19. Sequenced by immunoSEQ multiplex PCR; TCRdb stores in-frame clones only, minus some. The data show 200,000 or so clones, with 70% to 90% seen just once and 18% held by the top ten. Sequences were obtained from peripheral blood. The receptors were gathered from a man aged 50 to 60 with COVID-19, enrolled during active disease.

CDR3 protein: CASSSKTENYGYTF. Written as DNA, the CDR3 is TGTGCCAGCAGCTCCAAGACAGAAAACTATGGCTACACCTTC. V and J are TRBV5-5 and TRBJ1-2; D may be TRBD1 (5 bases). Germline V CDR1 and CDR2: SGHKS, YYEKEE (reference sequence). The germline V and J ends were trimmed by 3 bases and 2 bases, with 11 bases remaining between them. The CDR3 covers 14 residues. The whole variable domain, remainder taken from reference TRBV5-5 and TRBJ1-2, is DAGVTQSPTHLIKTRGQQVTLRCSPISGHKSVSWYQQVLGQGPQFIFQYYEKEERGRGNFPDRFSARQFPNYSSELNVNALLLGDSALYLCASSSKTENYGYTFGSGTRLTVV.

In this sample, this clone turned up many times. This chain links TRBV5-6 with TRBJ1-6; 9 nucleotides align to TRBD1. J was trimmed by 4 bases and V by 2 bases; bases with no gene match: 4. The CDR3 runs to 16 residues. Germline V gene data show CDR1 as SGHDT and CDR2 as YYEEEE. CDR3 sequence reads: CASSLQGARYNSPLHF. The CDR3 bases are TGTGCCAGCAGCTTACAGGGGGCTCGGTATAATTCACCCCTCCACTTT.

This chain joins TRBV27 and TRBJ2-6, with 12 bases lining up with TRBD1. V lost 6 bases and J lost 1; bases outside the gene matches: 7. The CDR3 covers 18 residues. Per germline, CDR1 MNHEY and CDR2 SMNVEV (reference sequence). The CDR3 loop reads CASRGDRGLRSGANVLTF. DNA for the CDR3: TGTGCCAGCAGGGGGGACAGGGGGCTTAGGTCTGGGGCCAACGTCCTGACTTTC.

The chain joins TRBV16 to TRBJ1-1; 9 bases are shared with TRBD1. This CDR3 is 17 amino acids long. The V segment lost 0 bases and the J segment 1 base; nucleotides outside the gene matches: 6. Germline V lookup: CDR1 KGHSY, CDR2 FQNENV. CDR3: CASSQSPDRGRNTEAFF. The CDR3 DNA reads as TGTGCCAGCAGCCAATCCCCGGACAGGGGTAGGAACACTGAAGCTTTCTTT.

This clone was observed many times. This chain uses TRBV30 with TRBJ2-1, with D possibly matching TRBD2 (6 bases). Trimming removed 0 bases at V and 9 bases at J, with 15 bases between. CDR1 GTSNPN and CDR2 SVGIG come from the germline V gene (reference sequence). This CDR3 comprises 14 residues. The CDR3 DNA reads TGTGCCTGGAGTGTACTGACTAGTAGTGGTGAGCAGTTCTTC. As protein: CAWSVLTSSGEQFF.

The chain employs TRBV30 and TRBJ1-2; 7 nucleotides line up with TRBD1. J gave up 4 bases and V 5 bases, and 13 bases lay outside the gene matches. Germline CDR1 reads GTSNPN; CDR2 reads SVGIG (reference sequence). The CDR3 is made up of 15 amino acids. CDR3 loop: CAWGLGTVDFYGYTF. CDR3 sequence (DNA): TGTGCCTGGGGACTCGGGACAGTCGACTTCTATGGCTACACCTTC.

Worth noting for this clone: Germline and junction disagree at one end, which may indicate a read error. This CDR3 is CASRSPGDTDTQCF. The DNA of the CDR3 is TGTGCCAGTAGATCGCCAGGCGACACAGATACGCAGTGTTTT. The rearrangement links TRBV19 to TRBJ2-3; unclear D gene. From germline, CDR1 is LNHDA and CDR2 SQIVND (reference sequence). The CDR3 sequence is 14 residues long.

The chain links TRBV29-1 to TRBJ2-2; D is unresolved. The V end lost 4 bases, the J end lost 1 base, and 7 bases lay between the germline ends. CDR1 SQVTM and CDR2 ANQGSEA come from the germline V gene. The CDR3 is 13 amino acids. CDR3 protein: CSVGQVNTGELFF. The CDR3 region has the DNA TGCAGCGTTGGCCAGGTGAACACCGGGGAGCTGTTTTTT.

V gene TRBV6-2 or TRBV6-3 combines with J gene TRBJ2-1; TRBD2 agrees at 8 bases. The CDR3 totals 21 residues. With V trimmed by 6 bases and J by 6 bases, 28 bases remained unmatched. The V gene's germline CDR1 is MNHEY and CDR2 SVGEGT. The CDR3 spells CASSLPLGRVSESGRSNEQFF. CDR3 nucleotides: TGTGCCAGCAGCCTACCCCTCGGCCGGGTATCGGAAAGCGGGAGAAGCAATGAGCAGTTCTTC.

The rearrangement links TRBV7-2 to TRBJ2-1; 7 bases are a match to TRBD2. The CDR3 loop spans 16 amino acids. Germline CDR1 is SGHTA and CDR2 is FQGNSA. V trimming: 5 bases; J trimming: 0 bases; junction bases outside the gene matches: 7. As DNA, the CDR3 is TGTGCCAGCAGCCGGGGAGGGGTAAGCTCCTACAATGAGCAGTTCTTC. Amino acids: CASSRGGVSSYNEQFF.

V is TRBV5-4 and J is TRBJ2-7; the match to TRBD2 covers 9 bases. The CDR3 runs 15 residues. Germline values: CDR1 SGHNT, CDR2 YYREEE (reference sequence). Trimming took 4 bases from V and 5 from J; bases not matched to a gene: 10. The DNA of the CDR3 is TGTGCCAGCAGCCCTTCTGCGGGAGGGCCCCACGAGCAGTACTTC. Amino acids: CASSPSAGGPHEQYF.

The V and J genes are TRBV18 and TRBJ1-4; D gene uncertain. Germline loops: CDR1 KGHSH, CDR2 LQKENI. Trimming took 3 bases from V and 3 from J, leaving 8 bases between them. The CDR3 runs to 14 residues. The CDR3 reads CASSPRSPNEKLFF. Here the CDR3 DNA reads TGTGCCAGCTCACCGCGAAGTCCTAATGAAAAACTGTTTTTT.

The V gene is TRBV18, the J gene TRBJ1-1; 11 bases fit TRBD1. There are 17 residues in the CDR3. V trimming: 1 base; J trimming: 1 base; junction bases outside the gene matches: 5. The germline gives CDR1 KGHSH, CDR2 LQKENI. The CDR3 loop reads CASSPRDRGFSNTEAFF. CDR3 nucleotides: TGTGCCAGCTCACCACGGGACAGGGGGTTTTCGAACACTGAAGCTTTCTTT.

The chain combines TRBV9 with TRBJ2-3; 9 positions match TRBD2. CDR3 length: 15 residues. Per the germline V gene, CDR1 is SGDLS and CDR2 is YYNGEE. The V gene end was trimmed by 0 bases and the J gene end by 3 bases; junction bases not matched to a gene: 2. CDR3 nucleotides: TGTGCCAGCAGCGTAGTAGCGGGGGAAACAGATACGCAGTATTTT. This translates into CASSVVAGETDTQYF.

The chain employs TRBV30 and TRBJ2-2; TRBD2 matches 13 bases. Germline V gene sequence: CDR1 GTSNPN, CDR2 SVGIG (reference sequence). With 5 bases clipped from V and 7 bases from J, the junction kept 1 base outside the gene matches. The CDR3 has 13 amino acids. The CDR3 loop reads CAWGTSGDGELFF. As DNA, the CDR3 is TGTGCCTGGGGGACTAGCGGGGACGGGGAGCTGTTTTTT.

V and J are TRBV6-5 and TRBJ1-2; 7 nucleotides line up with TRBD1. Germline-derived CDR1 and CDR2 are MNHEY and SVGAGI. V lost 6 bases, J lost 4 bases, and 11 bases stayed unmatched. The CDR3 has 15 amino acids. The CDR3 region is CASRYRDRVFYGYTF. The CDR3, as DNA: TGTGCCAGCAGATACCGGGACAGAGTTTTCTATGGCTACACCTTC.

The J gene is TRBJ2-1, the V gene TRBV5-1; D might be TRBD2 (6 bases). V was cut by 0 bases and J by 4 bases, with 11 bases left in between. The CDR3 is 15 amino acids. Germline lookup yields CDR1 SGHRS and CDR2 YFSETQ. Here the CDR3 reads CASSLVREQYNEQFF. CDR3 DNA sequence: TGCGCCAGCAGCTTGGTTCGGGAGCAATACAATGAGCAGTTCTTC.

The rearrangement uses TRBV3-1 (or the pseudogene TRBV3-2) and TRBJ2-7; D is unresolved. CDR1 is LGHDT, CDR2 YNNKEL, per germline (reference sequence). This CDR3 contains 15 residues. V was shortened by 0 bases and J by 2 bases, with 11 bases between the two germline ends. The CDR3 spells CASSQDPVAAYEQYF. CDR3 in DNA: TGTGCCAGCAGCCAAGATCCGGTAGCCGCCTACGAGCAGTACTTC.